This TCR beta chain was documented in a study of radiotherapy plus CTLA-4 blockade in lung cancer. Turning to the study itself: The study recorded objective responses in roughly a sixth of patients and disease control in around 33%.

With regard to this clone: Its cognate antigen is unknown.

Overall study results and limits: In blood, tumor-derived TCR clones expanded after radiotherapy plus ipilimumab.

The CDR3 sequence is 11 residues long. V gave up 7 bases and J gave up 5 bases, with 8 bases separating them. Germline V CDR1 and CDR2: SQVTM, ANQGSEA. Clones were sequenced by immunoSEQ multiplex PCR, and TCRdb holds only the in-frame ones, with some missing. This table has roughly 50,000 clones, roughly four fifths appearing once. Chemo-refractory metastatic non-small-cell lung cancer patients received focal radiation with ipilimumab CTLA-4 blockade. This receptor was taken from a human donor with non-small cell lung cancer who had stable disease on radiotherapy plus ipilimumab. The rearrangement uses TRBV29-1 and TRBJ1-4; no definite D call. This specimen was peripheral blood, taken from a patient treated with radiotherapy plus ipilimumab. CDR3 bases: TGCAGCGCGCGGGAGAATGAAAAACTGTTTTTT. It translates to CSARENEKLFF.